One sample yielded the 10 T cell receptor beta chains listed below, sequenced in a study of regulatory T cells in long-lasting Graves disease. Through Arm-PCR of CDR3 regions and iRepertoire HTBI primers, TCR beta libraries were built. TCRdb passed the multiplex PCR reads through MiXCR, listing each CDR3 protein once. The table lists roughly 560,000 distinct CDR3 sequences, about 16% of them singletons. Time point noted: newly diagnosed GD, antithyroid drugs for less than 3 months. Isolated PBMC RNA provided the starting material for the TCR library. This sample also belongs to another study, concerning T cells in Graves' hyperthyroidism and ophthalmopathy.

The sequenced sample was peripheral blood mononuclear cells (PBMCs), obtained at new diagnosis, from a patient treated with antithyroid drugs. The receptors derive from a woman aged 40 to 65 with Graves disease.

This clonotype was observed many times. The rearrangement joins TRBV5-1 to TRBJ1-1; no firm D call. Per the germline V gene, CDR1 is SGHRS and CDR2 is YFSETQ. The V gene lost 8 bases and the J gene lost 1 base, with 15 bases spanning the gap. The CDR3 is 14 amino acids. In DNA, the CDR3 is TGCGCCAGTTTCCCCACCGGCGGGAACACTGAAGCTTTCTTT. As protein: CASFPTGGNTEAFF.

This clonotype was detected a few times. The CDR3 nucleotides read TGCAGCGTTTCGACAGGTACTAACTATGGCTACACCTTC. This gives the protein CSVSTGTNYGYTF. The chain joins TRBV29-1 to TRBJ1-2; possibly TRBD1 for D (6 bases). Germline V gives CDR1 SQVTM, CDR2 ANQGSEA. The CDR3 length is 13 residues. V lost 5 bases and J 0 bases, leaving 10 bases between the germline ends. Variable domain in full (rest from reference TRBV29-1 and TRBJ1-2): SAVISQKPSRDICQRGTSLTIQCQVDSQVTMMFWYRQQPGQSLTLIATANQGSEATYESGFVIDKFPISRPNLTFSTLTVSNMSPEDSSIYLCSVSTGTNYGYTFGSGTRLTVV.

The table lists this clonotype with a few counts. The V gene is TRBV7-2, the J gene TRBJ2-5; D is possibly TRBD1 (6 bases). The length of the CDR3 is 15 residues. V lost 5 bases and J 1 base, leaving 14 bases between the germline ends. CDR1 and CDR2 from the germline V gene are SGHTA and FQGNSA. CDR3 in amino acids: CASSPTGTPQETQYF. The CDR3 region has the DNA TGTGCCAGCAGCCCGACGGGGACACCCCAAGAGACCCAGTACTTC.

J is TRBJ2-1 and V is TRBV5-4, with 9 bases that match TRBD2. The V gene end was trimmed by 3 bases and the J gene end by 1 base; junction bases not matched to a gene: 8. The germline V gene has CDR1 SGHNT and CDR2 YYREEE (reference sequence). This CDR3 is 17 amino acids long. DNA for the CDR3: TGTGCCAGCAGCTCCATAGCGGGGGAGAAATCCTACAATGAGCAGTTCTTC. It is translated as CASSSIAGEKSYNEQFF. The full variable domain, its missing parts supplied by reference TRBV5-4 and TRBJ2-1, is ETGVTQSPTHLIKTRGQQVTLRCSSQSGHNTVSWYQQALGQGPQFIFQYYREEENGRGNFPPRFSGLQFPNYSSELNVNALELDDSALYLCASSSIAGEKSYNEQFFGPGTRLTVL.

The chain combines TRBV30 with TRBJ1-6; D perhaps matches TRBD1 (5 bases). The germline V gene encodes CDR1 GTSNPN and CDR2 SVGIG (reference sequence). The V end was cut by 7 bases, the J end by 9 bases, with 7 bases between. The CDR3 extends over 10 amino acids. The DNA of the CDR3 is TGTGCCTCGGGGGTTTCACCCCTCCACTTT. Translation: CASGVSPLHF.

Comments on this clonotype: This could be a read error, since a much larger clone is one nucleotide away. This rearrangement joins TRBV9 to TRBJ2-5, with a weak D call TRBD2 (7 bases). Germline-derived CDR1 and CDR2 are SGDLS and YYNGEE. V dropped 3 bases and J dropped 5 bases, with 17 bases sitting between them. This CDR3 is 15 amino acids long. The CDR3: CASSEGGGQGETQYF. The CDR3 DNA reads as TGTGCCAGCAGCGAGGGGGGGGGCCAAGGGGAGACCCAGTACTTC.

This clonotype showed up just a few times. The chain couples TRBV27 to TRBJ1-2, with D possibly being TRBD1 (5 bases). Germline assignment: CDR1 MNHEY and CDR2 SMNVEV (reference sequence). V shed 2 bases and J shed 8 bases, with 12 bases lying between them. This CDR3 comprises 13 residues. The CDR3 is CASSLAGRGGYTF. CDR3 bases: TGTGCCAGCAGTTTAGCTGGGAGGGGCGGCTACACCTTC.

This clonotype was observed at least ten times. The chain is built from TRBV6-1 and TRBJ1-2; 7 bases agree with TRBD1. The CDR3 consists of 12 residues. Per germline, CDR1 MNHNS and CDR2 SASEGT. The ends lost 5 bases at V and 7 bases at J; junction bases unmatched: 4. The CDR3 sequence is CASSPGTAGYTF. For the CDR3, the DNA is TGTGCCAGCAGTCCGGGGACAGCTGGCTACACCTTC.

This sequence joins TRBV12-5 and TRBJ1-2; 7 bases match TRBD1. The CDR3 length is 16 residues. Germline-derived CDR1 and CDR2 are LGHNT and FRNRAP. V lost 1 base and J lost 4; bases outside the gene matches: 9. The CDR3 loop reads CASGLGRDRSVYGYTF. Here the CDR3 DNA reads TGTGCTAGTGGTTTGGGCCGGGACAGATCAGTCTATGGCTACACCTTC. Complete variable domain (other parts from reference TRBV12-5 and TRBJ1-2): DARVTQTPRHKVTEMGQEVTMRCQPILGHNTVFWYRQTMMQGLELLAYFRNRAPLDDSGMPKDRFSAEMPDATLATLKIQPSEPRDSAVYFCASGLGRDRSVYGYTFGSGTRLTVV.

About this clonotype itself: One end of the junction fails to match germline, which may point to a read error. The chain carries TRBV28 and TRBJ2-5; maybe TRBD2 (5 bases). Germline values: CDR1 MDHEN, CDR2 SYDVKM. The CDR3 has 13 amino acids. The chain's CDR3 is CASGLALGETQYF. CDR3 in DNA: TGTGCCAGCGGTTTAGCACTAGGCGAGACCCAGTACTTC.